By sample fraction, the clone carrying this T cell receptor (beta chain) is large. The CDR3 is 14 residues long. TCRdb re-called the PCR reads through MiXCR, storing one row per CDR3 protein. The sample holds some 4,200 distinct CDR3 sequences, under 45% seen once. The data stem from a study of immune characterization of retroperitoneal liposarcoma. This chain uses TRBV12-3 or TRBV12-4 with TRBJ2-1; D is undetermined. The last part of the DNA fits TRBJ2-7 better; the J call may be wrong. The receptor's source is a male donor with retroperitoneal liposarcoma. Material for sequencing was tumor tissue. The CDR3 DNA is TGTGCCAGCAGTTTAGGGATGGAGAACTACGAGCAGTACTTC. It translates to CASSLGMENYEQYF.